These 14 T cell receptor beta chains came from one sample sequenced in a study of cytomegalovirus exposure and HLA in healthy donors. Method: immunoSEQ multiplex PCR; TCRdb's copy keeps in-frame clones and lacks some. The data contain 240,000 or so clones, about 86% of them seen just once; the ten biggest clones take up around 1.2%. Sequenced material: PBMCs. Receptors were obtained from a woman aged 30 to 39 in good health and CMV-seropositive.

This clone was seen many times. The J gene is TRBJ2-7, the V gene TRBV10-3, with 7 nucleotides matching TRBD2. This CDR3 comprises 11 residues. Germline V gives CDR1 ENHRY, CDR2 SYGVKD. The J segment lost 5 bases and the V segment lost 10 bases, leaving 5 bases of the junction unmatched. The CDR3 spells CARERDDEQYF. CDR3 nucleotide sequence: TGTGCCAGAGAGCGGGATGACGAGCAGTACTTC.

This chain connects TRBV5-1 to TRBJ1-2, with TRBD1 as a possible D gene (5 bases). CDR3 length equals 14 residues. CDR1 is SGHRS and CDR2 is YFSETQ in the germline V gene. The V end was cut by 0 bases, the J end by 6 bases, with 12 bases between. This CDR3 reads CASSLGDSWNGYTF. The DNA of the CDR3 is TGCGCCAGCAGCTTGGGCGACAGTTGGAATGGCTACACCTTC.

This chain uses TRBV28 with TRBJ2-7; D is perhaps TRBD2 (5 bases). The CDR3 sequence is 12 residues long. In germline, CDR1 is MDHEN, CDR2 SYDVKM. The V end lost 3 bases, the J end lost 9 bases, and 12 bases lay between the germline ends. CDR3: CASSFLGRGQYF. The CDR3 DNA reads as TGTGCCAGCAGTTTCCTAGGGAGAGGGCAGTACTTC. The full variable domain, completed using reference TRBV28 and TRBJ2-7, is DVKVTQSSRYLVKRTGEKVFLECVQDMDHENMFWYRQDPGLGLRLIYFSYDVKMKEKGDIPEGYSVSREKKERFSLILESASTNQTSMYLCASSFLGRGQYFGPGTRLTVT.

This clone was observed once. V usage is TRBV13 and J usage is TRBJ2-1, with 9 bases fitting TRBD2. V shed 5 bases, J shed 2 bases, and the junction held 7 bases outside the gene matches. The germline CDR1 and CDR2 sequences are PRHDT and FYEKMQ (reference sequence). The CDR3 loop spans 16 amino acids. CDR3 nucleotide sequence: TGTGCCAGCAGCCCTGATAGCGGGAGCACCTACAATGAGCAGTTCTTC. Translating gives CASSPDSGSTYNEQFF.

This chain uses TRBV19 with TRBJ1-5, with 12 bases matching TRBD1. The CDR3 contains 18 residues. The V and J ends lost 1 base and 0 bases, in that order; junction bases with no gene match: 4. Germline V gene data show CDR1 as LNHDA and CDR2 as SQIVND (reference sequence). The CDR3 is CASSIVGQGAGSNQPQHF. CDR3 DNA: TGTGCCAGTAGTATAGTGGGACAGGGGGCAGGTAGCAATCAGCCCCAGCATTTT.

CDR3 residues: CASSLQAGSASSYEQYF. CDR3 in DNA: TGTGCCAGCAGCTTGCAAGCCGGGAGCGCTAGCTCCTACGAGCAGTACTTC. The chain links TRBV5-8 to TRBJ2-7; tentative D call: TRBD2 (6 bases). The CDR3 sequence is 17 residues long. Germline V gene sequence: CDR1 SGHTS, CDR2 YDEGEE. Trimming pared 1 base from V and 0 bases from J, leaving 17 bases between.

The J gene is TRBJ2-2, the V gene TRBV9; 7 nucleotides match TRBD2. The CDR3 is 15 amino acids. Germline CDR1 reads SGDLS; CDR2 reads YYNGEE. J lost 1 base, V lost 5 bases, and 5 bases had no gene match. For the CDR3, the DNA is TGTGCCAGCAGGAGGGGAGGGCAGAACACCGGGGAGCTGTTTTTT. Its translation: CASRRGGQNTGELFF.

This clone appeared once. J is TRBJ2-1 and V is TRBV27, with TRBD2 matching over 7 bases. Germline V gives CDR1 MNHEY, CDR2 SMNVEV (reference sequence). The CDR3 covers 15 residues. The V gene end was trimmed by 8 bases and the J gene end by 3 bases; junction bases not matched to a gene: 10. CDR3 loop: CASVGFAGDYNEQFF. CDR3 DNA sequence: TGTGCCAGCGTCGGTTTTGCGGGAGACTACAATGAGCAGTTCTTC.

This chain links TRBV27 with TRBJ2-7; 8 nucleotides line up with TRBD2. Germline V gene sequence: CDR1 MNHEY, CDR2 SMNVEV (reference sequence). After removal of 3 bases from V and 5 bases from J, the junction contained 9 bases not matched to a gene. This CDR3 spans 15 amino acids. The CDR3 sequence: CASSLIPGLAHEQYF. The CDR3 DNA reads TGTGCCAGCAGTTTGATTCCCGGACTAGCCCACGAGCAGTACTTC.

The rearrangement joins TRBV30 to TRBJ1-5; TRBD1 agrees at 7 bases. The germline gives CDR1 GTSNPN, CDR2 SVGIG (reference sequence). The CDR3 spans 15 residues. Trimming at V came to 3 bases and at J to 3 bases, leaving 8 bases not matched to a gene. This CDR3 reads CAWSRQGQFNQPQHF. CDR3 coding DNA: TGTGCCTGGAGCCGACAGGGACAGTTCAATCAGCCCCAGCATTTT. Full variable domain (missing parts from reference TRBV30 and TRBJ1-5): SQTIHQWPATLVQPVGSPLSLECTVEGTSNPNLYWYRQAAGRGLQLLFYSVGIGQISSEVPQNLSASRPQDRQFILSSKKLLLSDSGFYLCAWSRQGQFNQPQHFGDGTRLSIL.

The sample holds a few counts of this clone. The chain couples TRBV19 to TRBJ1-4; 8 bases map to TRBD1. This CDR3 spans 14 amino acids. Trimming removed 7 bases from V and 7 bases from J; junction bases left unmatched: 8. CDR1 and CDR2 from the germline V gene are LNHDA and SQIVND (reference sequence). CDR3 sequence: CASTTDRDGEKLFF. The CDR3 DNA reads TGTGCCAGTACCACGGACAGGGACGGTGAAAAACTGTTTTTT.

Here the CDR3 reads CATSFLAGGAGELFF. CDR3 nucleotides: TGCGCCACCTCCTTTCTAGCGGGAGGGGCCGGGGAGCTGTTTTTT. The rearrangement links TRBV5-1 to TRBJ2-2; 12 nucleotides line up with TRBD2. The CDR3 runs to 15 residues. The ends lost 9 bases at V and 6 bases at J; junction bases unmatched: 9. Germline assignment: CDR1 SGHRS and CDR2 YFSETQ.

The genes are TRBV5-1 and TRBJ2-1; TRBD2 agrees at 7 bases. V trimming: 0 bases; J trimming: 7 bases; junction bases outside the gene matches: 13. The V gene's germline CDR1 is SGHRS and CDR2 YFSETQ. The CDR3 contains 17 residues. CDR3 bases: TGCGCCAGCAGCTTGGAGGGTAGCGGGCGACCGTGGAATGAGCAGTTCTTC. As protein: CASSLEGSGRPWNEQFF.

The chain has TRBV30 and TRBJ2-7; perhaps TRBD2 as D (6 bases). The CDR3 runs to 11 residues. The germline CDR1 and CDR2 sequences are GTSNPN and SVGIG (reference sequence). V lost 2 bases and J lost 6, with 8 bases in between. CDR3 sequence (DNA): TGTGCCTGGAGTTTGGGGGGCGAGCAGTACTTC. Protein sequence: CAWSLGGEQYF.